This T cell receptor (beta chain) was recorded in a study of post-analysis software for immune sequencing data. Unique-molecular-identifier-tagged TCR beta cDNA libraries were used. TCRdb independently ran MiXCR on the PCR reads; one entry per CDR3 protein. Of about 680,000 distinct CDR3 sequences in the sample, 59% were seen once. Study-level findings and limits: About 5 TRBV segments (TRBV5-6, TRBV5-1 and TRBV20-1 among them) occurred more frequently in patients than in controls. Batch-mates among the samples co-clustered strongly by F measure.

Concerning this clonotype: Its antigen is still unknown.

Deletions cut 1 base from V and 0 bases from J, with 7 bases between. This CDR3 is 15 amino acids long. Germline V lookup: CDR1 SGHAT, CDR2 FQNNGV. The sample consisted of blood. The sequence derives from a girl aged 2 to 10 with multiple sclerosis. The chain links TRBV11-2 to TRBJ2-1; D perhaps matches TRBD1 (6 bases). CDR3 loop: CASSLAGASYNEQFF. The DNA of the CDR3 is TGTGCCAGCAGCTTAGCAGGGGCCTCCTACAATGAGCAGTTCTTC.